A selection of T cell receptor beta chains follows, all from one sample in a study of T cell responses to AZD1222 COVID-19 vaccine. Method: immunoSEQ multiplex PCR; TCRdb's copy keeps in-frame clones and lacks some. The sample includes more than 150,000 clones, 70% to 90% of them seen just once. The specimen was peripheral blood, collected on day 0 of AZD1222 vaccination. The receptor source for this set is an adult in good health. Both conserved end residues are part of each CDR3. The D gene is left open where the match is weak. The listing skips clone size in some rows; elsewhere it reads once, few, many or a size class.

d_gene	v_gene	j_gene	abundance	CDR3nt	CDR3aa
TRBD1	TRBV30	TRBJ2-4	NA	TGTGCCTGGAGTGTGGGCAGGGGGACCAAAAACATTCAGTACTTC	CAWSVGRGTKNIQYF
NA	TRBV5-6	TRBJ1-2	NA	TGTGCCAGCAGCTGGGGAAGGCTGGCGGAGGGCTACACCTTC	CASSWGRLAEGYTF
NA	TRBV6-2/TRBV6-3	TRBJ2-7	NA	TGTGCCAGCAGTTCCGTGACATCGACCTACGAGCAGTACTTC	CASSSVTSTYEQYF
TRBD1	TRBV18	TRBJ2-3	NA	TGTGCCAGCTCCCTGTCCCCTGGACAGGGCGACACAGATACGCAGTATTTT	CASSLSPGQGDTDTQYF
NA	TRBV10-3	TRBJ1-3	once	TGTGCCATCGGGGGCGGGGACGCCTCTGGAAACACCATATATTTT	CAIGGGDASGNTIYF
TRBD2	TRBV9	TRBJ2-1	NA	TGTGCCAGCACCGCGTCGGGGGGAGTTGGAACTGAGCAGTTCTTC	CASTASGGVGTEQFF
NA	TRBV19	TRBJ1-1	NA	TGTGCCAGTAGTTCAGAAGGGGTGGTAGCTTTCTTT	CASSSEGVVAFF
NA	TRBV21-1	TRBJ2-3	NA	TGTGCCAGCACAGAGGTTGCGGTAAGGGGGGGCACAGATACGCAGTATTTT	CASTEVAVRGGTDTQYF
NA	TRBV5-6	TRBJ1-5	NA	TGTGCCAGCAGCTCCCGTTGGGGGAGCAATCAGCCCCAGCATTTT	CASSSRWGSNQPQHF
NA	TRBV6-1	TRBJ2-5	NA	TGTGCCAGCAGTGAGATGACAGGGAGGCAAGAGACCCAGTACTTC	CASSEMTGRQETQYF
TRBD1	TRBV28	TRBJ1-2	NA	TGTGCCAGCAGCGAGGACAGGAAGGATGGCTACACCTTC	CASSEDRKDGYTF
NA	TRBV19	TRBJ2-1	NA	TGTGCCAGTAGTATTGGCCCCACCAGGGGTGACAATGAGCAGTTCTTC	CASSIGPTRGDNEQFF
TRBD1	TRBV25-1	TRBJ1-1	once	TGTGCCAGCAGTGGCCCCCGGGGTGAGGACAGGGGGCACGCTTTCTTT	CASSGPRGEDRGHAFF
NA	TRBV2	TRBJ1-4	once	TGTGCCAGCAGTGAAGGGAGGGGGGTCCCTGAAAAACTGTTTTTT	CASSEGRGVPEKLFF
NA	TRBV27	TRBJ2-1	few	TGTGCCAGCAGCTTAATTGGGGACTTAGAGGTAATCTTC	CASSLIGDLEVIF
NA	TRBV27	TRBJ2-2	NA	TGTGCCAGCAGTTGGACCGGGACTACCGGGGAGCTGTTTTTT	CASSWTGTTGELFF
NA	TRBV19	TRBJ1-5	NA	TGTGCCAGTATAGATTTTGCTGGCAATCAGCCCCAGCATTTT	CASIDFAGNQPQHF
NA	TRBV6-5	TRBJ2-7	NA	TGTGCCAGCAGTCCGATTCCGCAGGAGCAGTACTTC	CASSPIPQEQYF
NA	TRBV5-4	TRBJ2-7	NA	TGTGCCAGCAGCTTGAAGGGGGAAAAAAACTACGAGCAGTACTTC	CASSLKGEKNYEQYF
NA	TRBV28	TRBJ1-2	NA	TGTGCCACCATACCTAAGACAGTCTATGGCTACACCTTC	CATIPKTVYGYTF
TRBD2	TRBV11-2	TRBJ2-1	NA	TGTGCCAGCAGCTTAGGACTAGCGGGGGGCCAGAGCTCCTACAATGAGCAGTTCTTC	CASSLGLAGGQSSYNEQFF
NA	TRBV18	TRBJ2-5	NA	TGTGCCAGCTCACCACGGGACCTACAAGAGACCCAGTACTTC	CASSPRDLQETQYF
TRBD1	TRBV6-9	TRBJ2-1	NA	TGTGCCGGCCTATTGGGACAGGCACTGAAGGGGTCCGTGGGTGAGCAGTTCTTC	CAGLLGQALKGSVGEQFF
TRBD1	TRBV6-5	TRBJ1-5	NA	TGTGCCAGCAGTCTGGACAGGCTTAGCAATCAGCCCCAGCATTTT	CASSLDRLSNQPQHF
TRBD1	TRBV5-8	TRBJ1-1	NA	TGTGCCAGCAGCCGGGACAGGGCCCGGGGAACTGAAGCTTTCTTT	CASSRDRARGTEAFF
NA	TRBV2	TRBJ2-1	few	TGTGCCAGCAGGGGACCGAATAACCAGCAGTTCTTC	CASRGPNNQQFF
NA	TRBV2	TRBJ1-6	NA	TGTGCCAGCAATCCGATGAGGGTGAGAGATAATTCACCCCTCCACTTT	CASNPMRVRDNSPLHF
TRBD2	TRBV2	TRBJ2-3	NA	TGTGCCAGCAGTAAGCGGGGGGGGAGCACAGATACGCAGTATTTT	CASSKRGGSTDTQYF
NA	TRBV19	TRBJ1-5	NA	TGTGCCAGTAGTATCCTGGGCCTTAATCAGCCCCAGCATTTT	CASSILGLNQPQHF
NA	TRBV20-1	TRBJ1-1	NA	TGCAGTGCTTCAGACAGGCCTGAAGCTTTCTTT	CSASDRPEAFF
NA	TRBV5-5	TRBJ1-4	NA	TGTGCCAGCAGCTTTACAGGGAATGAAAAACTGTTTTTT	CASSFTGNEKLFF
NA	TRBV7-2	TRBJ1-6	NA	TGTGCCAGCAGCTTATCAATGGGTTGGCCCCTCCACTTT	CASSLSMGWPLHF
NA	TRBV30	TRBJ1-2	once	TGTGCCTGGAGTGTATGGAACTATGGCTACACCTTC	CAWSVWNYGYTF
NA	TRBV25-1	TRBJ2-2	once	TGTGCCAGCACCCTGGGGCAGGGTAACACCGGGGAGCTGTTTTTT	CASTLGQGNTGELFF
TRBD1	TRBV7-2	TRBJ2-1	NA	TGTGCCAGCAGCTTCATAGGGGGTCCCGGGACAGGGAATGAGCAGTTCTTC	CASSFIGGPGTGNEQFF
NA	TRBV7-2	TRBJ1-3	NA	TGTGCCAGCTTATTGTCAGGGGGAAACACCATATATTTT	CASLLSGGNTIYF
TRBD2	TRBV2	TRBJ2-1	few	TGTGCCAGCACCCCCTCTAGCGGGAGGGCCCGTGAGCAGTTCTTC	CASTPSSGRAREQFF
TRBD1	TRBV24-1	TRBJ1-2	NA	TGTGCCACCAGTGATTCTGACAGGGCCTATGGCTACACCTTC	CATSDSDRAYGYTF
NA	TRBV6-5	TRBJ1-5	few	TGTGCCAGCAGTTACTCCCAGTCCTCCCCGGCCCAGCATTTT	CASSYSQSSPAQHF
NA	TRBV29-1	TRBJ2-3	NA	TGCAGCGTTGAAGGTGTAACTAACACAGATACGCAGTATTTT	CSVEGVTNTDTQYF
TRBD1	TRBV29-1	TRBJ2-7	once	TGCAGCGCAAGACAGGGGGGGTCCTACGAGCAGTACTTC	CSARQGGSYEQYF
TRBD1	TRBV4-1	TRBJ1-2	few	TGCGCCAGCAGCCAGGGGAGGGACAGGGGGAATACTAACTATGGCTACACCTTC	CASSQGRDRGNTNYGYTF
TRBD1	TRBV7-2	TRBJ1-3	NA	TGTGCCAGCAGCCTTCGAACTGGACAGGGGACTAGCTCTGGAAACACCATATATTTT	CASSLRTGQGTSSGNTIYF
TRBD2	TRBV10-1	TRBJ2-1	once	TGCGCCAGCAGTGCAGCGGGAGGGGAGAATGAGCAGTTCTTC	CASSAAGGENEQFF
TRBD1	TRBV19	TRBJ1-5	once	TGTGCCAGTAGTATCTACCCAAGAGGGACAGGGATGGGCAATCAGCCCCAGCATTTT	CASSIYPRGTGMGNQPQHF
NA	TRBV4-2	TRBJ1-4	NA	TGTGCCAGCAGCCAAGAGCTGGCAGGGTTGGATGAAAAACTGTTTTTT	CASSQELAGLDEKLFF
NA	TRBV18	TRBJ1-6	NA	TGTGCCAGCTCACCATGGGGCAGGGGCCTTAATAATTCACCCCTCCACTTT	CASSPWGRGLNNSPLHF
TRBD2	TRBV11-3	TRBJ2-2	NA	TGTGCCAGCAGCTTAGAGGTCTCGGGACTAGCGGGTGGGACCGGGGAGCTGTTTTTT	CASSLEVSGLAGGTGELFF
NA	TRBV5-1	TRBJ1-5	NA	TGCGCCAGCAGCTTGCTTCCAGATAGCAATCAGCCCCAGCATTTT	CASSLLPDSNQPQHF
TRBD1	TRBV19	TRBJ1-5	NA	TGTGCCAGTAGATGGGGGACAGGGGCAAGAAATCAGCCCCAGCATTTT	CASRWGTGARNQPQHF
TRBD1	TRBV7-3	TRBJ1-2	NA	TGTGCCAGCAGCGCAACATCAGGGGGCGCGGGTGGCTACACCTTC	CASSATSGGAGGYTF
NA	TRBV13	TRBJ1-3	NA	TGTGCCAGCAGCGCACACAGGGATTCTGGAAACACCATATATTTT	CASSAHRDSGNTIYF
NA	TRBV7-9	TRBJ2-2	NA	TGTGCCAGCAGCCCAGTCGTTCTTACCCCCTCCGGGGAGCTGTTTTTT	CASSPVVLTPSGELFF
NA	TRBV6-5	TRBJ1-6	NA	TGTGCCAGCAGGAGGTCTAATTCACCCCTCCACTTT	CASRRSNSPLHF
NA	TRBV19	TRBJ1-1	NA	TGTGCCAGTAGTACCCGGGAGAACACTGAAGCTTTCTTT	CASSTRENTEAFF